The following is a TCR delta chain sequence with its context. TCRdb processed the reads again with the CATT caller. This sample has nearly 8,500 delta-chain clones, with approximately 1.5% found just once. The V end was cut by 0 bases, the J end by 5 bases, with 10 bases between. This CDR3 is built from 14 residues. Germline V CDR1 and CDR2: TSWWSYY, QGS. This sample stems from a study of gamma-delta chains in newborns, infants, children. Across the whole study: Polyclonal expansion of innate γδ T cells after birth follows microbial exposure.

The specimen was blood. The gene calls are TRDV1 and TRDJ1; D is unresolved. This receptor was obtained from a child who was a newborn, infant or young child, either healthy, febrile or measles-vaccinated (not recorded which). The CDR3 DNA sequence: TGTGCTCTTGGGGAACTCGTCCGCCCGGATAAACTCATCTTT. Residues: CALGELVRPDKLIF.